A selection of T cell receptor beta chains follows, all from one sample in a study of CD8+CD57+ T cells in acquired aplastic anemia. A single record per CDR3 protein comes from TCRdb applying MiXCR to the reads. Here the sample spans over 150,000 distinct CDR3 sequences, approximately 40% being singletons. What was sequenced was sorted CD4+, CD8+, or CD8+CD57+ T cells (not recorded which) from PBMCs. Every receptor here comes from a human donor in good health. Each CDR3 is given without its conserved first and last residue.

v_gene | CDR3aa
TRBV10-3 | AISESYGTAEDYEQY
TRBV29-1 | SVNLRGQGPYEQY
TRBV28 | ASSAPGVRVGGY
TRBV3-1 | ASSQARLDTQY
TRBV11-3 | ASSLFVNTEAF
TRBV5-6 | ASSYRTGVRYGYT
TRBV7-8 | ASSLRGWGTGNTEAF
TRBV20-1 | SARGTSGSSETQY
TRBV12-3/TRBV12-4 | ANRRSGANVLT
TRBV9 | ASSAGLNTQY
TRBV15 | ATSRDD
TRBV6-1 | ASGGQAGEGYGYT
TRBV7-9 | ASSPSYEQF
TRBV29-1 | SVDVGSTDTQY
TRBV9 | ASSVAAGGTETQY
TRBV4-3 | ASSRTGTGFNEQY
TRBV19 | ASRGLAGGETQY
TRBV7-9 | ASSPPRQGAYNEQF
TRBV3-1 | ASSQDRQGAREQY
TRBV7-2 | ASSLRRSDTQY
TRBV7-2 | ASSRPTEGTEAF
TRBV29-1 | SVDSFGNAGGHNEQF
TRBV7-8 | ASSGGRNNEQF
TRBV10-1 | ASSDPRLQVHNEQF
TRBV25-1 | ASSDPTQGGYSPLH
TRBV11-3 | ASSLGGPNEKLF
TRBV11-2 | ASSLAGGGNQPQN
TRBV29-1 | SVEDTGGTDTQY
TRBV7-9 | ASSLERGNVLT
TRBV11-1 | ASSLGLGHDVNSPLH
TRBV20-1 | SAHRQGISYEQY
TRBV7-7 | ASSSLAGDEETQY
TRBV15 | ATSRGRGEAF
TRBV7-8 | ASSFLRGRPEKLF
TRBV28 | ASSLGAGLEETQY
TRBV6-2/TRBV6-3 | ASSYRMLAGGHPSTDTQH
TRBV5-1 | ASSLSQGRETQY
TRBV7-9 | ASSLAGTTDTQY
TRBV2 | ASSADRGATQY
TRBV5-1 | ASSLAQGRPGELF
TRBV12-3/TRBV12-4 | ASSHRDSYGYT
TRBV19 | ASTRRGIRGTGELF
TRBV29-1 | SVVAGTSNQPQH
TRBV4-3 | ASSQEDRGWETQY
TRBV2 | ASKVRVVYEKLF
TRBV5-6 | ASSLQGTTEAF
TRBV19 | ASSMVRDGNSPLH
TRBV27 | ASGVPGQRNSPLH